These 2 T cell receptor beta chains were sequenced from one sample in a study of vaccination effects on CD4 cells after COVID-19. Sequencing was preceded by expansion of antigen-specific CD4+ T cells with viral peptide pools in the ViraFEST assay. CD4+ T cells were isolated after around 9 days of culture. Two-dose BNT162b2 or mRNA-1273 vaccination was given to participants. Profiling relied on immunoSEQ multiplex PCR, and the TCRdb table lists in-frame clones only, not all of them. The sample holds around 69,000 clones; roughly 74% are singletons and the top ten take roughly 1.4%. Antigen specificity for these receptors is unknown. The sample in question was CD4+ T cells from PBMCs cultured with HCoV-229E spike peptides, obtained after COVID-19 vaccination. These receptors were collected from a human donor who received a COVID-19 vaccine.

This chain connects TRBV6-5 to TRBJ2-2; D is ambiguous. Trimming left V 6 bases short and J 5 bases short, with 4 bases between. Germline-derived CDR1 and CDR2 are MNHEY and SVGAGI. The CDR3 is made up of 11 amino acids. CDR3 protein: CASRRTGELFF. In DNA form, the CDR3 reads TGTGCCAGCAGGAGGACCGGGGAGCTGTTTTTT.

The chain links TRBV29-1 to TRBJ1-2, with 10 bases identical to TRBD1. V was clipped by 5 bases and J by 2 bases; unmatched bases: 11. Germline assignment: CDR1 SQVTM and CDR2 ANQGSEA. This CDR3 contains 16 residues. CDR3 nucleotide sequence: TGCAGCGTTTTGTTGGGGACAGGGGAAAGGAACTATGGCTACACCTTC. It yields the protein CSVLLGTGERNYGYTF.